This TCR beta chain was retrieved from a study of blood T cells in healthy people across ages. Donors gave about 9.3 milliliters of peripheral blood apiece. Trimming took off 5 bases at V and 0 bases at J, with 21 bases between the two ends. Germline CDR1 SGDLS, CDR2 YYNGEE. The length of the CDR3 is 17 residues. A sample-barcoded 5' primer and a J-beta primer mix were used in a second PCR of about 6 to 12 cycles. TCRdb called the 5' RACE reads again in MiXCR, with one record for every CDR3 protein. The table includes more than 800,000 distinct CDR3 sequences, less than 35% detected once. The sequence was obtained from a woman aged 80 or older in good health. Sequenced: blood. The J gene is TRBJ2-7, the V gene TRBV9, with D possibly TRBD1 on 6 matching bases. The CDR3 coding sequence is TGTGCCAGCAGTCCAACTACCAACAGGGTTGACTCCTACGAGCAGTACTTC. Translated, it gives CASSPTTNRVDSYEQYF.